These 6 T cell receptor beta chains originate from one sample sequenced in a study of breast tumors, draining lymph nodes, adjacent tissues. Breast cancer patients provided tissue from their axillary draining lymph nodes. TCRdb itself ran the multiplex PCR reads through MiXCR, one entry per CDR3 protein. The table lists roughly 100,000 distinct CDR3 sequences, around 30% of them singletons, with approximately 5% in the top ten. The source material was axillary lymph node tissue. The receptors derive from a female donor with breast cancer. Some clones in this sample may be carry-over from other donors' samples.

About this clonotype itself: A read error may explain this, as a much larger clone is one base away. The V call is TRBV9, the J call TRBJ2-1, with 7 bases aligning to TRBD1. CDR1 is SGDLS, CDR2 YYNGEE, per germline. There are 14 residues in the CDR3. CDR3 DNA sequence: TGTGCCAGCAGCGTCGGGACAGAGTCGGCTGAGCAGTCCTTC. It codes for CASSVGTESAEQSF.

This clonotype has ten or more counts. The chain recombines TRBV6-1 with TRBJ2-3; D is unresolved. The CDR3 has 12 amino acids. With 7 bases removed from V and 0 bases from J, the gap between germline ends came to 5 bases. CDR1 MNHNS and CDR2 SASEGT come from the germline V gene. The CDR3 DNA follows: TGTGCCAGCAATCCTAGCACAGATACGCAGTATTTT. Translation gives CASNPSTDTQYF.

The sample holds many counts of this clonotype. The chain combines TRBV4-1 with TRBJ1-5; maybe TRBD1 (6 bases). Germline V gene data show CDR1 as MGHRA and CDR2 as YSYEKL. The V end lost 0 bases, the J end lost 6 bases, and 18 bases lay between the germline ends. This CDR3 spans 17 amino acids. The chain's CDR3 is CASSQDGGRLGSQPQHF. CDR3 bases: TGCGCCAGCAGCCAAGATGGGGGGCGCCTAGGAAGTCAGCCCCAGCATTTT.

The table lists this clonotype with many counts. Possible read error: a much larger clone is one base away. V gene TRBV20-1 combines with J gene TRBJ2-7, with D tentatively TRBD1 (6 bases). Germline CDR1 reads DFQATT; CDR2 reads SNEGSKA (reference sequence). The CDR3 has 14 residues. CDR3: CSAGGDKNSSEQYF. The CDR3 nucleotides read TGCAGTGCTGGGGGCGACAAGAACTCCTCCGAGCAGTACTTC.

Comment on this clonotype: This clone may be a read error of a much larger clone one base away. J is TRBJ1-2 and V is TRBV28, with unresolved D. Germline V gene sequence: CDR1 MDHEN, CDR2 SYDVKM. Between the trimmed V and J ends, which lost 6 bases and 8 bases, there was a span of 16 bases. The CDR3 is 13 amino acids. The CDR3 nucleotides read TGTGCCAGCAGCCTGGCCGGTCTTGGGGGCTACACCTTC. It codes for CASSLAGLGGYTF.

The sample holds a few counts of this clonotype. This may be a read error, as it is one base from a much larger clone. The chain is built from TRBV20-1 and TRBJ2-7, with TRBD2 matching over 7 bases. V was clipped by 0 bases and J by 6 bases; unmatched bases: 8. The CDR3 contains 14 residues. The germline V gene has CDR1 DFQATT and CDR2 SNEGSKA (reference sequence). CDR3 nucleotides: TGCAGTGCTAGAGATCCCACTAGCGTATCCGAGCAGTACTTC. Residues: CSARDPTSVSEQYF.